Presented here are 29 T cell receptor beta chains from one specimen sequenced in a study of blood T cells in healthy people across ages. A second roughly 6 to 11 cycle PCR used barcoded and J-beta primers. One entry per CDR3 protein results from TCRdb running MiXCR on the 5' RACE reads. The sample lists some 890,000 distinct CDR3 sequences, almost 30% occurring once. These data were also reused for a study on T cells of mothers and their children.

The sequenced material came from blood. The receptors were gathered from a woman in her forties in good health.

This clonotype was observed many times. The chain is built from TRBV12-3 or TRBV12-4 and TRBJ2-7, with 8 positions matching TRBD2. With V trimmed by 9 bases and J by 4 bases, 8 bases remained unmatched. The CDR3 is made up of 13 amino acids. CDR3 sequence reads: CASSGLVAYEQYF. DNA for the CDR3: TGTGCCAGTTCGGGACTAGTCGCTTACGAGCAGTACTTC.

There are a few counts of this clonotype. V and J are TRBV5-1 and TRBJ2-6; 8 nucleotides agree with TRBD1. V lost 4 bases, J lost 4 bases, and 10 bases stayed unmatched. Germline V gene data show CDR1 as SGHRS and CDR2 as YFSETQ. This CDR3 region has 17 residues. CDR3 nucleotides: TGCGCCAGCAGCCCCGGGACAGGATCTATAGGGGCCAACGTCCTGACTTTC. Its translation is CASSPGTGSIGANVLTF.

Concerning this clonotype: This sequence may be a read error, since a much larger clone differs from it by one base. The chain is built from TRBV20-1 and TRBJ1-4; 7 nucleotides agree with TRBD1. CDR3 size: 13 residues. Germline-derived CDR1 and CDR2 are DFQATT and SNEGSKA (reference sequence). CDR3 loop: CSAQTGINEKRFF. The CDR3 nucleotides read TGCAGTGCTCAGACAGGGATAAATGAAAAACGGTTTTTT.

This clonotype turned up a few times. V is TRBV7-2 and J is TRBJ2-7; TRBD2 matches at 9 bases. J lost 0 bases, V lost 6 bases, and 6 bases had no gene match. CDR1 is SGHTA, CDR2 FQGNSA, per germline. The CDR3 spans 15 residues. The CDR3 loop is CASSSQRGASYEQYF. DNA of the CDR3: TGTGCCAGCAGTTCCCAGCGGGGGGCCTCCTACGAGCAGTACTTC. Full variable domain (missing parts from reference TRBV7-2 and TRBJ2-7): GAGVSQSPSNKVTEKGKDVELRCDPISGHTALYWYRQSLGQGLEFLIYFQGNSAPDKSGLPSDRFSAERTGGSVSTLTIQRTQQEDSAVYLCASSSQRGASYEQYFGPGTRLTVT.

The V call is TRBV6-6, the J call TRBJ1-5; D is ambiguous. Trimming cost V 4 bases and J 0 bases, with 13 bases left between them. There are 16 residues in the CDR3. Germline V gene data show CDR1 as MNHNY and CDR2 as SVGAGI (reference sequence). The CDR3 protein is CASSFEGRISNQPQHF. CDR3 nucleotides: TGTGCCAGCAGTTTCGAGGGCAGAATTAGCAATCAGCCCCAGCATTTT.

This clonotype was seen at least ten times. This chain links TRBV6-4 with TRBJ2-1; no clear D gene. V dropped 2 bases and J dropped 2 bases, with 10 bases sitting between them. The germline CDR1 and CDR2 sequences are MRHNA and SNTAGT. The CDR3 has 15 residues. CDR3 bases: TGTGCCAGCAGTGACGTGGTCGGGCCCTACAATGAGCAGTTCTTC. It encodes CASSDVVGPYNEQFF.

This clonotype was seen more than once but under ten times. The J gene is TRBJ2-7, the V gene TRBV4-1; 11 nucleotides agree with TRBD1. The CDR3 length is 15 residues. The V gene end was trimmed by 5 bases and the J gene end by 4 bases; junction bases not matched to a gene: 7. CDR1 MGHRA and CDR2 YSYEKL come from the germline V gene. CDR3 nucleotides: TGCGCCAGCAGCTCGATGGACAGGGGGCTTTACGAGCAGTACTTC. Translated: CASSSMDRGLYEQYF.

The rearrangement links TRBV28 to TRBJ1-6, with D possibly TRBD1 on 5 matching bases. The CDR3 totals 14 residues. Trimming removed 1 base from V and 10 bases from J, with 11 bases in between. Germline CDR1 and CDR2: MDHEN and SYDVKM. The CDR3 spells CASSLSGRLSPLHF. The CDR3 DNA reads as TGTGCCAGCAGTTTATCAGGGAGGCTCTCACCCCTCCACTTT.

With regard to this clonotype: A much larger clone differs by one base, so this may be a read error. The V call is TRBV5-1, the J call TRBJ2-7; D is unresolved. The J call is uncertain, as TRBJ2-5 better fits the DNA end. The CDR3 sequence is 12 residues long. Germline V gives CDR1 SGHRS, CDR2 YFSETQ. CDR3 DNA: TGCGCCAATTCAAGGAGAGGAGAGACCCAGTACTTC. Translated, it gives CANSRRGETQYF.

On this clonotype: A much more abundant neighbour one base away suggests this may be a read error. The V and J genes are TRBV13 and TRBJ2-1; no definite D call. The DNA end is a closer match to TRBJ2-7, so the J assignment may be wrong. This CDR3 comprises 17 residues. CDR1 is PRHDT, CDR2 FYEKMQ, per germline (reference sequence). The CDR3: CASSPPVPRRSYNEQYF. CDR3 nucleotide sequence: TGTGCCAGCAGCCCACCCGTTCCCAGGCGGTCCTACAATGAGCAGTACTTC.

In its sample, this clonotype was seen many times. This chain joins TRBV14 and TRBJ1-1; possibly TRBD1 for D (5 bases). The CDR3 is made up of 13 amino acids. V was pared by 3 bases and J by 5 bases, with 10 bases between. The germline V gene encodes CDR1 SGHDN and CDR2 FVKESK. This chain's CDR3 is CASSHQGGTEAFF. CDR3 nucleotides: TGTGCCAGCAGCCACCAGGGCGGTACTGAAGCTTTCTTT. The entire variable domain, with the rest obtained from reference TRBV14 and TRBJ1-1, is as follows: EAGVTQFPSHSVIEKGQTVTLRCDPISGHDNLYWYRRVMGKEIKFLLHFVKESKQDESGMPNNRFLAERTGGTYSTLKVQPAELEDSGVYFCASSHQGGTEAFFGQGTRLTVV.

This clonotype was found a few times. The J gene is TRBJ2-7, the V gene TRBV7-3; 9 nucleotides align to TRBD1. This CDR3 is built from 14 residues. V trimming: 5 bases; J trimming: 6 bases; junction bases outside the gene matches: 8. CDR1 is SGHTA, CDR2 FQGTGA, per germline. Written as DNA, the CDR3 is TGTGCCAGCAGCCCCGGACAGGGGACGAGCGAGCAGTACTTC. Its translation is CASSPGQGTSEQYF.

The CDR3 here is CASRRDRLPNTEAFF. CDR3 in DNA: TGTGCCAGCAGGAGAGACAGGCTACCGAACACTGAAGCTTTCTTT. The chain has TRBV28 and TRBJ1-1; possible D gene TRBD1, 6 bases. Germline V gene lookup returns CDR1 MDHEN and CDR2 SYDVKM. This CDR3 contains 15 residues. The V end lost 6 bases, the J end lost 1 base, and 15 bases lay between the germline ends.

The chain uses TRBV2 and TRBJ1-2; D uncertain. The CDR3 covers 16 residues. Germline assignment: CDR1 SNHLY and CDR2 FYNNEI. Trimming removed 9 bases from V and 0 bases from J, with 20 bases in between. The CDR3 DNA sequence: TGTGCCAGTCTCCTGGGTCTAGGAAGCCCTAACTATGGCTACACCTTC. As protein: CASLLGLGSPNYGYTF.

V is TRBV20-1 and J is TRBJ1-1; D is unclear. This CDR3 comprises 13 residues. V was trimmed by 4 bases and J by 4 bases, leaving 13 bases between them. Germline V CDR1 and CDR2: DFQATT, SNEGSKA (reference sequence). CDR3 in DNA: TGCAGTGCTACCGGAAGACGTAGCACTGAAGCTTTCTTT. Translation: CSATGRRSTEAFF.

On this clonotype itself: A much larger clone sits a single nucleotide away, making a read error possible. CDR3 sequence (DNA): TGTGCCGGCAGTTCAGGGGCCCCTTTTTCCTACGAGCAGTACTTC. Its translation is CAGSSGAPFSYEQYF. The V gene is TRBV12-3 or TRBV12-4, the J gene TRBJ2-7; weak D call: TRBD1 (6 bases). This CDR3 has 15 amino acids.

A word on this clonotype: A read error may be the cause here, since a much bigger clone is one base away. V and J are TRBV19 and TRBJ2-7; 10 bases line up with TRBD1. Germline V gene sequence: CDR1 LNHDA, CDR2 SQIVND (reference sequence). This CDR3 has 15 amino acids. In DNA form, the CDR3 reads TGTGTCAGTAGTCATACCGGGACAGGGGAGAACGAGCAGTACTTC. This sequence encodes CVSSHTGTGENEQYF.

The rearrangement uses TRBV7-8 and TRBJ2-7; D is possibly TRBD2 (6 bases). Germline CDR1 and CDR2: SGHVS and FQNEAQ. CDR3 length equals 14 residues. V lost 4 bases, J lost 3 bases, and 13 bases lay in between. Here the CDR3 DNA reads TGTGCCAGCAGCTCCCAGAGGACTAACTACGAGCAGTACTTC. Translating gives CASSSQRTNYEQYF.

This clonotype showed up just a few times. The chain employs TRBV7-4 and TRBJ2-4, with TRBD2 matching 11 bases. The V gene end was trimmed by 2 bases and the J gene end by 0 bases; junction bases not matched to a gene: 18. CDR1 and CDR2 (germline): SGHVT, SQSDAQ. The CDR3 extends over 22 amino acids. The CDR3 sequence: CASSLTAGIISGRAGAKNIQYF. For the CDR3, the DNA is TGTGCCAGCAGCTTAACGGCCGGGATTATTAGCGGGAGGGCAGGAGCCAAAAACATTCAGTACTTC.

Concerning this clonotype itself: This may come from a read error, since a much larger clone is one base off. This rearrangement joins TRBV12-3 or TRBV12-4 to TRBJ2-5; D is undetermined. Trimming took 10 bases from V and 4 from J, leaving 7 bases between them. The CDR3 runs 10 residues. CDR3 sequence: CANARETQYF. CDR3 DNA: TGTGCCAACGCGCGAGAGACCCAGTACTTC.

A remark on this clonotype: A much larger clone lies one base from this, so it may be a read error. The V call is TRBV10-3, the J call TRBJ2-4; 9 bases agree with TRBD1. Germline CDR1 is ENHRY and CDR2 is SYGVKD. This CDR3 comprises 15 residues. Losses at the gene ends were 4 bases for V and 13 bases for J; bases not matched to a gene: 14. The CDR3 loop is CAISGGTGQTNEQYF. CDR3 nucleotide sequence: TGTGCCATCAGTGGCGGGACAGGGCAAACCAATGAGCAGTACTTC.

This clonotype was detected many times. V usage is TRBV7-6 and J usage is TRBJ2-7; unclear D gene. Trimming removed 4 bases from V and 6 bases from J, with 19 bases in between. The CDR3 has 15 residues. Germline lookup yields CDR1 SGHVS and CDR2 FNYEAQ. CDR3 coding DNA: TGTGCCAGCAGCTCCCACAACTCGGACGGTCTCGAGCAGTACTTC. Its translation: CASSSHNSDGLEQYF.

This chain connects TRBV20-1 to TRBJ2-7; 8 bases are shared with TRBD1. This CDR3 has 15 amino acids. With 3 bases clipped from V and 3 bases from J, the junction kept 10 bases outside the gene matches. CDR1 and CDR2 (germline): DFQATT, SNEGSKA (reference sequence). CDR3 amino acids: CSARSRTGTGYEQYF. CDR3 DNA: TGCAGTGCTAGGAGTAGGACAGGGACCGGCTACGAGCAGTACTTC.

The chain is built from TRBV18 and TRBJ2-6; 7 nucleotides line up with TRBD2. The CDR3 contains 19 residues. Germline CDR1 reads KGHSH; CDR2 reads LQKENI. After removal of 2 bases from V and 0 bases from J, the junction contained 10 bases not matched to a gene. CDR3 in amino acids: CASSPLLRGINSGANVLTF. The CDR3, as DNA: TGTGCCAGCTCACCATTGTTGCGGGGGATTAACTCTGGGGCCAACGTCCTGACTTTC.

CDR3 sequence reads: CASSFDGKGDTQYF. For the CDR3, the DNA is TGTGCCAGCAGTTTCGACGGGAAGGGAGATACGCAGTATTTT. J is TRBJ2-3 and V is TRBV12-3 or TRBV12-4, with a weak D call TRBD2 (5 bases). The V gene lost 3 bases and the J gene lost 5 bases, with 12 bases spanning the gap. The CDR3 has 14 amino acids.

The chain has TRBV20-1 and TRBJ1-2; tentatively, D is TRBD1 (6 bases). The CDR3 covers 15 residues. Deletions cut 1 base from V and 4 bases from J, with 16 bases between. Germline values: CDR1 DFQATT, CDR2 SNEGSKA (reference sequence). CDR3 in DNA: TGCAGTGCTAGAGTATCGGACAGCCGCTTCTATGGCTACACCTTC. Translation: CSARVSDSRFYGYTF.

In its sample, this clonotype was seen many times. J is TRBJ1-1 and V is TRBV4-3; 7 nucleotides agree with TRBD1. Germline trimming cut 0 bases from V and 7 bases from J; bases unmatched to any gene: 5. The V gene's germline CDR1 is LGHNA and CDR2 YSLEER. The CDR3 totals 14 residues. The CDR3 spells CASSQDLTGSEAFF. CDR3 in DNA: TGCGCCAGCAGCCAAGATTTGACAGGGAGTGAAGCTTTCTTT.

Remarks on this clonotype: At one end, the junction sequence differs from germline, possibly due to a read error. V gene TRBV5-1 combines with J gene TRBJ1-2; no definite D call. Per the germline V gene, CDR1 is SGHRS and CDR2 is YFSETQ. The CDR3 is made up of 14 amino acids. The CDR3: CASSLTAVNHGYTF. In DNA, the CDR3 is TGCGCCAGCAGCTTGACAGCCGTTAACCATGGCTACACCTTC.

A single count supports this clonotype. CDR3: CASSPTWSGRNEQFF. The CDR3 DNA reads TGTGCCAGCAGCCCCACTTGGAGCGGTCGAAATGAGCAGTTCTTC. This chain connects TRBV3-1 to TRBJ2-1; tentatively, D is TRBD2 (5 bases). Trimming took off 4 bases at V and 7 bases at J, with 17 bases between the two ends. The CDR3 consists of 15 residues. The germline gives CDR1 LGHDT, CDR2 YNNKEL (reference sequence).